These 30 T cell receptor beta chains were sequenced from one sample in a study of blood T cell repertoires in COVID-19. The protocol was immunoSEQ multiplex PCR, while the TCRdb copy is restricted to in-frame clones and leaves out a portion. The table has around 130,000 clones, more than 85% seen once; the top ten hold roughly 18%. Specimen: peripheral blood. These receptor sequences come from a middle-aged man with active or convalescent COVID-19.

The chain carries TRBV6-5 and TRBJ1-1; 7 nucleotides match TRBD1. The CDR3 sequence is 13 residues long. The V gene end was trimmed by 7 bases and the J gene end by 1 base; junction bases not matched to a gene: 3. Per the germline V gene, CDR1 is MNHEY and CDR2 is SVGAGI. The CDR3 nucleotides are TGTGCCAGCACCGGGACAGAGAACACTGAAGCTTTCTTT. The encoded protein is CASTGTENTEAFF.

The chain links TRBV29-1 to TRBJ2-7, with 7 bases matching TRBD1. Losses at the gene ends were 4 bases for V and 0 bases for J; bases not matched to a gene: 3. CDR1 and CDR2 from the germline V gene are SQVTM and ANQGSEA. The CDR3 has 13 residues. CDR3 region: CSVGDSYSYEQYF. The DNA for the CDR3 is TGCAGCGTTGGGGACAGTTACTCCTACGAGCAGTACTTC.

This rearrangement joins TRBV5-6 to TRBJ1-5; TRBD1 aligns across 8 bases. Per germline, CDR1 SGHDT and CDR2 YYEEEE. CDR3 length: 14 residues. J lost 7 bases, V lost 3 bases, and 6 bases had no gene match. The CDR3 sequence: CASSYSRGRQPQHF. CDR3 nucleotide sequence: TGTGCCAGCAGCTACAGCAGGGGGCGCCAGCCCCAGCATTTT.

The V and J genes are TRBV24-1 and TRBJ2-1; 11 positions match TRBD1. This CDR3 is built from 15 residues. Germline values: CDR1 KGHDR, CDR2 SFDVKD. The V gene end was trimmed by 3 bases and the J gene end by 6 bases; junction bases not matched to a gene: 3. The CDR3 coding sequence is TGTGCCACCAGTGATCCCGGGACAGGGGGCAATGAGCAGTTCTTC. Translated, it gives CATSDPGTGGNEQFF.

The chain is built from TRBV7-8 and TRBJ2-1; D might be TRBD1 (5 bases). Germline V gene lookup returns CDR1 SGHVS and CDR2 FQNEAQ. The CDR3 is 15 amino acids. The ends were cut back, 6 bases at V and 7 bases at J, with 19 bases in the middle. Here the CDR3 DNA reads TGTGCCAGCAGTACCTCGGCGACAGATAGGAATGAGCAGTTCTTC. Its translation is CASSTSATDRNEQFF. The complete variable domain, with remaining parts taken from reference TRBV7-8 and TRBJ2-1, reads GAGVSQSPRYKVAKRGQDVALRCDPISGHVSLFWYQQALGQGPEFLTYFQNEAQLDKSGLPSDRFFAERPEGSVSTLKIQRTQQEDSAVYLCASSTSATDRNEQFFGPGTRLTVL.

The chain links TRBV30 to TRBJ1-6; 9 bases match TRBD1. Germline loops: CDR1 GTSNPN, CDR2 SVGIG (reference sequence). CDR3 length: 18 amino acids. Trimming removed 3 bases from V and 2 bases from J; junction bases left unmatched: 11. CDR3 amino acids: CAWRTGTGNSPYNSPLHF. The DNA of the CDR3 is TGTGCCTGGAGAACCGGGACAGGGAATTCCCCCTATAATTCACCCCTCCACTTT.

The rearrangement uses TRBV5-3 and TRBJ2-2; no clear D. TRBV5-3 is identified as an open reading frame with a role that is uncertain. The V end lost 4 bases, the J end lost 3 bases, and 10 bases lay between the germline ends. The CDR3 length is 14 residues. This CDR3 is CARSHGLYTGELFF. In DNA, the CDR3 is TGTGCCAGAAGCCATGGGCTGTACACCGGGGAGCTGTTTTTT.

This chain connects TRBV30 to TRBJ1-1, with 7 bases matching TRBD1. Trimming at V came to 6 bases and at J to 0 bases, leaving 13 bases not matched to a gene. This CDR3 is 16 amino acids long. Germline-derived CDR1 and CDR2 are GTSNPN and SVGIG (reference sequence). The CDR3 loop reads CACKTGVGQMNTEAFF. In DNA form, the CDR3 reads TGTGCCTGCAAAACGGGGGTGGGACAGATGAACACTGAAGCTTTCTTT.

The chain employs TRBV15 and TRBJ2-5; D is perhaps TRBD1 (6 bases). Trimming shortened V by 0 bases and J by 5 bases, and 13 bases separated the two germline ends. The CDR3 spans 15 residues. Germline CDR1 reads LNHNV; CDR2 reads YYDKDF (reference sequence). CDR3 DNA sequence: TGTGCCACCAGCAGAGATCAGGGGCTTCAGGAGACCCAGTACTTC. Translation: CATSRDQGLQETQYF.

This chain links TRBV10-3 with TRBJ2-2, with D possibly matching TRBD1 (6 bases). CDR1 and CDR2 from the germline V gene are ENHRY and SYGVKD. Deletions cut 4 bases from V and 1 base from J, with 10 bases between. The CDR3 sequence is 15 residues long. The CDR3 sequence: CAISAGQMNTGELFF. The CDR3 DNA follows: TGTGCCATCAGTGCCGGACAGATGAACACCGGGGAGCTGTTTTTT.

The rearrangement links TRBV19 to TRBJ2-3; unclear D gene. The CDR3 totals 18 residues. Germline V CDR1 and CDR2: LNHDA, SQIVND (reference sequence). V dropped 3 bases and J dropped 0 bases, with 19 bases sitting between them. CDR3 amino acids: CASSIRTHSRSSTDTQYF. The CDR3 nucleotides read TGTGCCAGTAGTATCCGTACACATTCAAGATCTAGCACAGATACGCAGTATTTT.

This chain uses TRBV12-5 with TRBJ1-2, with 8 bases lining up with TRBD1. Unmatched junction bases numbered 5, after V lost 1 base and J lost 4 bases. The V gene's germline CDR1 is LGHNT and CDR2 FRNRAP. This CDR3 spans 15 amino acids. The CDR3, as DNA: TGTGCTAGTGGTTTGGAACATGGACAGGGCTATGGCTACACCTTC. This sequence encodes CASGLEHGQGYGYTF.

The CDR3 coding sequence is TGTGCCAGCAGCGCCCAACTACAAATGGGAGGCAATGAGCAGTTCTTC. This translates into CASSAQLQMGGNEQFF. V is TRBV9 and J is TRBJ2-1, with a weak D call TRBD2 (6 bases). Germline V gene sequence: CDR1 SGDLS, CDR2 YYNGEE. CDR3 size: 16 residues. V lost 3 bases and J 6 bases, leaving 19 bases between the germline ends.

The chain has TRBV6-6 and TRBJ1-5, with no clear D. Between the trimmed V and J ends, which lost 5 bases and 6 bases, there was a span of 11 bases. Germline loops: CDR1 MNHNY, CDR2 SVGAGI (reference sequence). This CDR3 comprises 13 residues. The CDR3 DNA is TGTGCCAGCAGTCCCCCCCCTCCTCAGCCCCAGCATTTT. Amino acids: CASSPPPPQPQHF.

The chain uses TRBV10-3 and TRBJ1-3; 7 nucleotides align to TRBD1. The CDR3 consists of 13 residues. Unmatched junction bases numbered 9, after V lost 7 bases and J lost 9 bases. Germline values: CDR1 ENHRY, CDR2 SYGVKD. The CDR3: CAITGTAPGTIYF. Written as DNA, the CDR3 is TGTGCCATCACGGGGACAGCACCAGGCACCATATATTTT.

The rearrangement uses TRBV19 and TRBJ1-5; no firm D call. CDR1 is LNHDA, CDR2 SQIVND, per germline (reference sequence). With 5 bases removed from V and 2 bases from J, the gap between germline ends came to 7 bases. The CDR3 spans 13 residues. The chain's CDR3 is CASSRYRNQPQHF. For the CDR3, the DNA is TGTGCCAGTAGTCGGTACCGCAATCAGCCCCAGCATTTT.

J is TRBJ1-5 and V is TRBV2; 11 bases fit TRBD1. The CDR3 extends over 15 amino acids. V shed 6 bases, J shed 6 bases, and the junction held 7 bases outside the gene matches. CDR1 and CDR2 from the germline V gene are SNHLY and FYNNEI. CDR3: CASRKGQGASQPQHF. The CDR3 bases are TGTGCCAGCAGGAAAGGACAGGGGGCCAGTCAGCCCCAGCATTTT.

V gene TRBV12-3 or TRBV12-4 combines with J gene TRBJ1-2, with 7 bases aligning to TRBD1. The ends lost 6 bases at V and 7 bases at J; junction bases unmatched: 8. The CDR3 is made up of 13 amino acids. This CDR3 reads CASSKQGYGGYTF. Written as DNA, the CDR3 is TGTGCCAGCAGCAAACAGGGGTATGGTGGCTACACCTTC.

The chain links TRBV5-6 to TRBJ2-1, with 7 bases aligning to TRBD2. J gave up 5 bases and V 2 bases, and 10 bases lay outside the gene matches. Per germline, CDR1 SGHDT and CDR2 YYEEEE. The CDR3 consists of 16 residues. The CDR3 sequence is CASSFSSGDSDNEQFF. CDR3 in DNA: TGTGCCAGCAGCTTCTCTAGCGGTGACTCTGACAATGAGCAGTTCTTC. Based on the CDR3 plus reference TRBV5-6 and TRBJ2-1, the full variable domain is DAGVTQSPTHLIKTRGQQVTLRCSPKSGHDTVSWYQQALGQGPQFIFQYYEEEERQRGNFPDRFSGHQFPNYSSELNVNALLLGDSALYLCASSFSSGDSDNEQFFGPGTRLTVL.

This chain connects TRBV7-8 to TRBJ2-2, with 10 bases lining up with TRBD1. V lost 2 bases and J lost 4; bases outside the gene matches: 16. The CDR3 loop spans 20 amino acids. The germline gives CDR1 SGHVS, CDR2 FQNEAQ. The CDR3 spells CASSLRSRTGGQRVTGELFF. The DNA of the CDR3 is TGTGCCAGCAGCTTACGTTCCCGGACAGGGGGGCAACGGGTCACCGGGGAGCTGTTTTTT.

The genes are TRBV29-1 and TRBJ1-2, with a tentative D call TRBD1 (5 bases). From germline, CDR1 is SQVTM and CDR2 ANQGSEA. The V end was cut by 6 bases, the J end by 2 bases, with 10 bases between. The CDR3 has 12 residues. The CDR3 loop is CSVGRGNYGYTF. The CDR3 DNA sequence: TGCAGCGTCGGGCGGGGGAACTATGGCTACACCTTC.

The rearrangement uses TRBV14 and TRBJ1-5, with 11 nucleotides matching TRBD1. This CDR3 has 14 amino acids. Germline V gene lookup returns CDR1 SGHDN and CDR2 FVKESK. Trimming removed 6 bases from V and 4 bases from J; junction bases left unmatched: 2. Written as DNA, the CDR3 is TGTGCCAGCAGACGGGACAGGGGGAATCAGCCCCAGCATTTT. Translated, it gives CASRRDRGNQPQHF.

This clone was observed once. The chain employs TRBV5-1 and TRBJ1-1, with TRBD1 as a possible D gene (5 bases). The germline CDR1 and CDR2 sequences are SGHRS and YFSETQ. The CDR3 is 16 residues long. The V end lost 0 bases, the J end lost 4 bases, and 16 bases lay between the germline ends. The CDR3, as DNA: TGCGCCAGCAGCTTGGGTATCGGGGGAGCCGCCACTGAAGCTTTCTTT. It is translated as CASSLGIGGAATEAFF.

The chain carries TRBV28 and TRBJ1-4; 8 nucleotides line up with TRBD1. CDR3 length: 13 residues. The J segment lost 5 bases and the V segment lost 6 bases, leaving 2 bases of the junction unmatched. Germline CDR1 and CDR2: MDHEN and SYDVKM. The CDR3 DNA follows: TGTGCCAGCAGAGCAGGGGGCAATGAAAAACTGTTTTTT. This gives the protein CASRAGGNEKLFF.

The sample holds one count of this clone. This rearrangement joins TRBV5-6 to TRBJ1-2; 9 nucleotides agree with TRBD1. The CDR3 has 12 residues. With V trimmed by 5 bases and J by 8 bases, 4 bases remained unmatched. CDR1 SGHDT and CDR2 YYEEEE come from the germline V gene. The CDR3 region has the DNA TGTGCCAGCAGTCGAACAGGGGGCGGCTACACCTTC. Translating it yields CASSRTGGGYTF.

This clone appeared a single time. The chain has TRBV3-1 (or the pseudogene TRBV3-2) and TRBJ2-2; the D gene is possibly TRBD2 (5 bases). With 3 bases removed from V and 5 bases from J, the gap between germline ends came to 7 bases. Germline-derived CDR1 and CDR2 are LGHDT and YNNKEL (reference sequence). The CDR3 extends over 13 amino acids. The CDR3 reads CASSHRRTGELFF. The CDR3 bases are TGTGCCAGCAGCCACAGGAGGACCGGGGAGCTGTTTTTT.

This CDR3 is CASQIGTASTDTQYF. CDR3 DNA: TGTGCCAGCCAGATCGGGACAGCTAGCACAGATACGCAGTATTTT. This chain uses TRBV11-3 with TRBJ2-3, with 7 nucleotides matching TRBD1. CDR3 length equals 15 residues. Looked up from germline, CDR1 is SGHNT and CDR2 is YENEEA. Germline trimming cut 8 bases from V and 0 bases from J; bases unmatched to any gene: 8.

The rearrangement uses TRBV5-4 and TRBJ2-2, with 7 bases that match TRBD2. There are 17 residues in the CDR3. The germline V gene encodes CDR1 SGHNT and CDR2 YYREEE (reference sequence). The ends lost 3 bases at V and 0 bases at J; junction bases unmatched: 8. The CDR3 here is CASSYRSGLANTGELFF. CDR3 coding DNA: TGTGCCAGCAGCTATAGATCCGGACTAGCGAACACCGGGGAGCTGTTTTTT. Full variable domain (remainder filled in from reference TRBV5-4 and TRBJ2-2): ETGVTQSPTHLIKTRGQQVTLRCSSQSGHNTVSWYQQALGQGPQFIFQYYREEENGRGNFPPRFSGLQFPNYSSELNVNALELDDSALYLCASSYRSGLANTGELFFGEGSRLTVL.

This clone was detected only a few times. The gene calls are TRBV29-1 and TRBJ1-1, with TRBD1 matching over 11 bases. CDR1 SQVTM and CDR2 ANQGSEA come from the germline V gene. CDR3 length: 14 residues. V dropped 2 bases and J dropped 11; count of bases not matched to a gene: 10. The CDR3 loop reads CSVEFGDRGSRAFF. The CDR3 DNA is TGCAGCGTTGAATTTGGGGACAGGGGGTCTCGGGCTTTCTTT.

As DNA, the CDR3 is TGTGCCAGTACCCCAGGGGTCTACAATGAGCAGTTCTTC. Translated: CASTPGVYNEQFF. The gene calls are TRBV19 and TRBJ2-1; D is possibly TRBD1 (6 bases). CDR3 length: 13 residues. V gave up 7 bases and J gave up 3 bases, with 10 bases separating them. CDR1 and CDR2 (germline): LNHDA, SQIVND (reference sequence).